The 15 T cell receptor beta chains reported below all come from one sample, sequenced in a study of blood T cell repertoires in COVID-19. Libraries were prepared by immunoSEQ multiplex PCR; TCRdb keeps only in-frame clonotypes and omits some of them. The table has some 300,000 clones, about 91% seen once. Source material: peripheral blood. All receptors come from a woman aged 25 to 39 who had recovered from COVID-19.

The rearrangement uses TRBV5-1 and TRBJ2-7; D is perhaps TRBD2 (6 bases). The ends were cut back, 3 bases at V and 6 bases at J, with 16 bases in the middle. The CDR3 sequence is 14 residues long. CDR1 and CDR2 from the germline V gene are SGHRS and YFSETQ. CDR3 in DNA: TGCGCCAGCAGCTCCTTGACTAGTCGTGGCGAGCAGTACTTC. As protein: CASSSLTSRGEQYF.

This clone has just one count. V usage is TRBV19 and J usage is TRBJ1-2; 11 bases are shared with TRBD1. V was clipped by 5 bases and J by 4 bases; unmatched bases: 6. The CDR3 is 15 amino acids. Germline V gives CDR1 LNHDA, CDR2 SQIVND (reference sequence). CDR3 DNA: TGTGCCAGTAGTGCCGGGACAGGGGGAGGCTATGGCTACACCTTC. Translated, it gives CASSAGTGGGYGYTF.

CDR3 sequence: CATGTAGGRVGELFF. The DNA of the CDR3 is TGTGCCACCGGAACGGCAGGGGGCAGGGTCGGGGAGCTGTTTTTT. The V gene is TRBV24-1, the J gene TRBJ2-2; 8 nucleotides line up with TRBD1. The CDR3 extends over 15 amino acids. V was clipped by 9 bases and J by 7 bases; unmatched bases: 12. In germline, CDR1 is KGHDR, CDR2 SFDVKD.

The chain has TRBV24-1 and TRBJ2-1; the D gene is possibly TRBD2 (6 bases). The CDR3 loop spans 14 amino acids. Germline assignment: CDR1 KGHDR and CDR2 SFDVKD. V was trimmed by 4 bases and J by 1 base, leaving 7 bases between them. DNA for the CDR3: TGTGCCACCAGTGACCGGGAGTCCTACAATGAGCAGTTCTTC. This translates into CATSDRESYNEQFF.

This chain uses TRBV10-3 with TRBJ2-1, with 8 bases that match TRBD2. Germline V gives CDR1 ENHRY, CDR2 SYGVKD. V dropped 4 bases and J dropped 4; count of bases not matched to a gene: 6. The CDR3 length is 15 residues. The CDR3 DNA is TGTGCCATCAGTGCGGGCGGGGGGTCATACAATGAGCAGTTCTTC. Protein product: CAISAGGGSYNEQFF.

The chain has TRBV3-1 (or the pseudogene TRBV3-2) and TRBJ1-1; the D gene is possibly TRBD1 (5 bases). V was trimmed by 5 bases and J by 0 bases, leaving 13 bases between them. The CDR3 has 15 amino acids. Germline V CDR1 and CDR2: LGHDT, YNNKEL (reference sequence). CDR3 sequence (DNA): TGTGCCAGCAGCTTTACCGCGGGGGTGAACACTGAAGCTTTCTTT. Translated: CASSFTAGVNTEAFF.

This rearrangement joins TRBV6-5 to TRBJ1-2; D is ambiguous. V lost 6 bases to trimming and J lost 4 bases, with 15 bases between them. CDR1 is MNHEY and CDR2 is SVGAGI in the germline V gene. The CDR3 length is 14 residues. The CDR3, as DNA: TGTGCCAGCAGCTCCCGAGGCCCTATCTATGGCTACACCTTC. Translation gives CASSSRGPIYGYTF.

This chain uses TRBV29-1 with TRBJ2-1; possibly TRBD1 for D (5 bases). Germline CDR1 and CDR2: SQVTM and ANQGSEA. The CDR3 extends over 15 amino acids. V was shortened by 7 bases and J by 0 bases, with 16 bases between the two germline ends. This chain's CDR3 is CSGSQGMGSYNEQFF. The CDR3, as DNA: TGCAGCGGATCCCAGGGTATGGGCTCCTACAATGAGCAGTTCTTC.

The rearrangement links TRBV3-1 (or the pseudogene TRBV3-2) to TRBJ2-2; a possible D gene is TRBD1 (6 bases). V lost 4 bases and J 6 bases, leaving 12 bases between the germline ends. CDR1 and CDR2 (germline): LGHDT, YNNKEL (reference sequence). This CDR3 spans 14 amino acids. The CDR3 DNA follows: TGTGCCAGCAGCCCGGCTCAGGGGCCCGGGGAGCTGTTTTTT. Protein: CASSPAQGPGELFF.

This clone was observed a single time. CDR3 residues: CASSLAGPQQETQYF. In DNA, the CDR3 is TGCGCCAGCAGCTTGGCAGGGCCTCAACAAGAGACCCAGTACTTC. This sequence joins TRBV5-1 and TRBJ2-5; D possibly corresponds to TRBD1 (5 bases). V lost 0 bases to trimming and J lost 2 bases, with 11 bases between them. Germline V lookup: CDR1 SGHRS, CDR2 YFSETQ. The length of the CDR3 is 15 residues.

In this sample, this clone turned up once. In DNA form, the CDR3 reads TGTGCCTGGTCCCGACAGCCAGGGTACCAAGAGACCCAGTACTTC. It yields the protein CAWSRQPGYQETQYF. The chain employs TRBV30 and TRBJ2-5; D is possibly TRBD1 (5 bases). The germline V gene has CDR1 GTSNPN and CDR2 SVGIG (reference sequence). V shed 5 bases and J shed 0 bases, with 16 bases lying between them. The length of the CDR3 is 15 residues.

The gene calls are TRBV21-1 and TRBJ1-4. TRBV21-1 is noted as a pseudogene. The CDR3 sequence is 16 residues long. CDR3 sequence reads: CASSKGRGSTNEKLFF. The CDR3 DNA follows: TGTGCCAGCAGCAAAGGGCGGGGGTCAACTAATGAAAAACTGTTTTTT.

This rearrangement joins TRBV20-1 to TRBJ2-5; 9 bases are shared with TRBD2. Germline CDR1 DFQATT, CDR2 SNEGSKA (reference sequence). With 3 bases clipped from V and 5 bases from J, the junction kept 10 bases outside the gene matches. The CDR3 is 15 residues long. The CDR3 here is CSASSLRGGSETQYF. The CDR3 DNA is TGCAGTGCTAGTAGTTTGCGGGGGGGCTCGGAGACCCAGTACTTC.

V gene TRBV6-4 combines with J gene TRBJ1-1; possibly TRBD1 for D (5 bases). V was shortened by 4 bases and J by 1 base, with 7 bases between the two germline ends. The CDR3 has 13 amino acids. Germline V lookup: CDR1 MRHNA, CDR2 SNTAGT. The CDR3 coding sequence is TGTGCCAGCAGTGTGGACACGAACACTGAAGCTTTCTTT. Translating gives CASSVDTNTEAFF.

V usage is TRBV5-1 and J usage is TRBJ1-5; 9 nucleotides agree with TRBD1. The CDR3 loop spans 14 amino acids. Germline loops: CDR1 SGHRS, CDR2 YFSETQ. With V trimmed by 0 bases and J by 5 bases, 0 bases remained unmatched. CDR3 residues: CASSLGTGDQPQHF. The DNA of the CDR3 is TGCGCCAGCAGCTTGGGGACAGGGGATCAGCCCCAGCATTTT.